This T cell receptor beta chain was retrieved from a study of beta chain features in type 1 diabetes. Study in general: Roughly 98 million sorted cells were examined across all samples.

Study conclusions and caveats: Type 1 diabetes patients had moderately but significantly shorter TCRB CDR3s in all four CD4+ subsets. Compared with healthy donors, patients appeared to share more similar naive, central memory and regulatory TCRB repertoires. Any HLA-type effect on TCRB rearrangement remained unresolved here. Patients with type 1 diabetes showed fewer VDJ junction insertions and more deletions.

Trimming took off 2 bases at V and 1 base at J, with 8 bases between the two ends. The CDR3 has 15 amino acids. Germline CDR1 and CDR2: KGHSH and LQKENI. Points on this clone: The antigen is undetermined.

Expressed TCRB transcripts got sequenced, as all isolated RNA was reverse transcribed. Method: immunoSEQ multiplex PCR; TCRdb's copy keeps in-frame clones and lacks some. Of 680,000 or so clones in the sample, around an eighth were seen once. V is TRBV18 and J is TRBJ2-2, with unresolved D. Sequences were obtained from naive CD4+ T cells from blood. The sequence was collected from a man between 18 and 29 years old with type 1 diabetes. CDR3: CASSPITENTGELFF. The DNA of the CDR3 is TGTGCCAGCTCACCAATAACAGAGAACACCGGGGAGCTGTTTTTT.